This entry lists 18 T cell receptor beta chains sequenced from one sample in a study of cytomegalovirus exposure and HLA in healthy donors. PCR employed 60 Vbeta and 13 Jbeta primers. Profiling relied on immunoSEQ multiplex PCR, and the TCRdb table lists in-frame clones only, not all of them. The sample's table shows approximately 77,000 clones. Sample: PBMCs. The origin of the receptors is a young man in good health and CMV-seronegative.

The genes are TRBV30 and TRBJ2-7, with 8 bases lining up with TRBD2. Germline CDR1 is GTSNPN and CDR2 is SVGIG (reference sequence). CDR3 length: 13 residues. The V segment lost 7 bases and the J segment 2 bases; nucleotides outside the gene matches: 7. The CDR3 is CAFWGGGPYEQYF. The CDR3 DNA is TGTGCCTTTTGGGGCGGGGGGCCCTACGAGCAGTACTTC.

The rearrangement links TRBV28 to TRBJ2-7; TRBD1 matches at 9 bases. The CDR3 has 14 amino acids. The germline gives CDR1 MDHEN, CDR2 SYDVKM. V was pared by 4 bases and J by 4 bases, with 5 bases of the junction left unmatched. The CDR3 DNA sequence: TGTGCCAGCAGTTCAGGGACAGGGAGGTACGAGCAGTACTTC. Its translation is CASSSGTGRYEQYF.

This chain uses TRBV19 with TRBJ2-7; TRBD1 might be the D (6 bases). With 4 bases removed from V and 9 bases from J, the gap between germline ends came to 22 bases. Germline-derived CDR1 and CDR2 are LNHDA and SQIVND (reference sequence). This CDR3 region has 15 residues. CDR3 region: CASSTTRGSLSRQYF. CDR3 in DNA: TGTGCCAGTAGTACAACCAGGGGATCCTTATCGAGGCAGTACTTC.

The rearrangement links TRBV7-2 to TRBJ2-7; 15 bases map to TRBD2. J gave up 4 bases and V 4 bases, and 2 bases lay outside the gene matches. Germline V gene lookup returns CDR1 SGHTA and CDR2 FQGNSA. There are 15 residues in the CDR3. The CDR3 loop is CASSWGLAGGYEQYF. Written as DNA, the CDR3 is TGTGCCAGCAGCTGGGGACTAGCGGGAGGTTACGAGCAGTACTTC.

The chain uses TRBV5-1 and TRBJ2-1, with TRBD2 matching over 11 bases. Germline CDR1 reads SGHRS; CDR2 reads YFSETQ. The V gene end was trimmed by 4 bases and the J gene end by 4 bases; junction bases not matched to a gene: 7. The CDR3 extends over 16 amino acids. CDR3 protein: CASSPPGTSGYNEQFF. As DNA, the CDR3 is TGCGCCAGCAGCCCCCCCGGGACTAGCGGTTACAATGAGCAGTTCTTC.

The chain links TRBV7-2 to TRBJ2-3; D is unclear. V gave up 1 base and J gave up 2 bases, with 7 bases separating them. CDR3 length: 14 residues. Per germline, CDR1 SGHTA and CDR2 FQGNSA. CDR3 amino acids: CASSLGHYTDTQYF. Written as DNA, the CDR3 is TGTGCCAGCAGCTTAGGACATTACACAGATACGCAGTATTTT.

CDR3: CASSPGQAPGELFF. CDR3 DNA: TGTGCCAGCTCACCAGGGCAGGCGCCCGGGGAGCTGTTTTTT. V and J are TRBV18 and TRBJ2-2; D is unresolved. With 2 bases removed from V and 6 bases from J, the gap between germline ends came to 10 bases. The CDR3 runs 14 residues. Germline V gene sequence: CDR1 KGHSH, CDR2 LQKENI.

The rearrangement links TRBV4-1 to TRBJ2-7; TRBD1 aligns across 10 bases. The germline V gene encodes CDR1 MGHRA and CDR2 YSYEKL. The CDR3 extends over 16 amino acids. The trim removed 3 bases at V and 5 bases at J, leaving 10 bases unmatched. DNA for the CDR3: TGCGCCAGCAGCCATGACCCGACAGGGGGCATCGACGAGCAGTACTTC. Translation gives CASSHDPTGGIDEQYF.

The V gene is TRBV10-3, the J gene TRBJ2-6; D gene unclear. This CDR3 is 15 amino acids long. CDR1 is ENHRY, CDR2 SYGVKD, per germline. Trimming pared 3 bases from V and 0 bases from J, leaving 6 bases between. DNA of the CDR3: TGTGCCATCAGTGACCTAAACTCTGGGGCCAACGTCCTGACTTTC. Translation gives CAISDLNSGANVLTF.

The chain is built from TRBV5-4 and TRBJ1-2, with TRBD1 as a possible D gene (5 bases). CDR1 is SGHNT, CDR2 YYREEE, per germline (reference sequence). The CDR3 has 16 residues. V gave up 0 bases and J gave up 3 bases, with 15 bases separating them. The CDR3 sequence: CASSLDGGSAYYGYTF. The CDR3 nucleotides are TGTGCCAGCAGCTTGGACGGGGGTTCCGCATACTATGGCTACACCTTC.

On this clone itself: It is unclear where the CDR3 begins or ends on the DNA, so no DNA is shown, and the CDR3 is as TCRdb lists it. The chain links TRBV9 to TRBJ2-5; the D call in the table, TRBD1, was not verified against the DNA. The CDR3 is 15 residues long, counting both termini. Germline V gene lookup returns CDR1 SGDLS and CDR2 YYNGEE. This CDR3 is CASTFGQGGQETQYF.

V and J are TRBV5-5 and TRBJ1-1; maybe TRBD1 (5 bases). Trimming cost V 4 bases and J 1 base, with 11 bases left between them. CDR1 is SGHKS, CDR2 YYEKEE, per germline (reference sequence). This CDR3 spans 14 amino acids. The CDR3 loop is CASSPETANTEAFF. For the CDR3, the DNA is TGTGCCAGCAGCCCGGAGACAGCGAACACTGAAGCTTTCTTT.

As DNA, the CDR3 is TGTGCCAGCAAACAGGACGGAAGTGAGCAGTTCTTC. It translates to CASKQDGSEQFF. This sequence joins TRBV6-6 and TRBJ2-1; weak D call: TRBD1 (5 bases). Germline assignment: CDR1 MNHNY and CDR2 SVGAGI (reference sequence). The CDR3 sequence is 12 residues long. The V gene lost 7 bases and the J gene lost 9 bases, with 13 bases spanning the gap.

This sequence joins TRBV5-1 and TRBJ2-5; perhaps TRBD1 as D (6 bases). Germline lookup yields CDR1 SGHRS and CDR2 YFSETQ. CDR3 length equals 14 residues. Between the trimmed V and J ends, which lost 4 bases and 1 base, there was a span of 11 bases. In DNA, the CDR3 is TGCGCCAGCAGCCTAAGGGACACCCAAGAGACCCAGTACTTC. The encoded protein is CASSLRDTQETQYF.

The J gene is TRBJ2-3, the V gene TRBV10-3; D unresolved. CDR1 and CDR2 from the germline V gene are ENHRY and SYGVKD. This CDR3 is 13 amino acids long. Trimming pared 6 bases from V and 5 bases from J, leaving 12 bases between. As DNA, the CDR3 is TGTGCCATCAGCCTCTCCGTGCGAGATACGCAGTATTTT. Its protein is CAISLSVRDTQYF.

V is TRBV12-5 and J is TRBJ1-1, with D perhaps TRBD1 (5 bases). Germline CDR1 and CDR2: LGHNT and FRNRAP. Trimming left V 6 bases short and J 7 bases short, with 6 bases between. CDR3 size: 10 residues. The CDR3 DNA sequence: TGTGCTAGTGGGGGGGGTGAAGCTTTCTTT. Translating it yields CASGGGEAFF.

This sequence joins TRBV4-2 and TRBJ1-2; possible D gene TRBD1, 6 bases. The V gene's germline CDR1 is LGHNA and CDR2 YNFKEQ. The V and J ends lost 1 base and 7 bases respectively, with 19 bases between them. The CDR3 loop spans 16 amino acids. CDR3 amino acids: CASSQVGLQGRGGYTF. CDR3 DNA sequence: TGTGCCAGCAGCCAAGTGGGCTTGCAGGGGAGAGGTGGCTACACCTTC.

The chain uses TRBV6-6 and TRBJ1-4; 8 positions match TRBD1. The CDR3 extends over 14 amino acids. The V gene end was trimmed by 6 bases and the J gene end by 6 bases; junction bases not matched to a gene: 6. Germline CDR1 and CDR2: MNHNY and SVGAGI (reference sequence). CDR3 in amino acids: CASSPGGQDEKLFF. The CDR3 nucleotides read TGTGCCAGCAGCCCCGGGGGACAGGATGAAAAACTGTTTTTT.